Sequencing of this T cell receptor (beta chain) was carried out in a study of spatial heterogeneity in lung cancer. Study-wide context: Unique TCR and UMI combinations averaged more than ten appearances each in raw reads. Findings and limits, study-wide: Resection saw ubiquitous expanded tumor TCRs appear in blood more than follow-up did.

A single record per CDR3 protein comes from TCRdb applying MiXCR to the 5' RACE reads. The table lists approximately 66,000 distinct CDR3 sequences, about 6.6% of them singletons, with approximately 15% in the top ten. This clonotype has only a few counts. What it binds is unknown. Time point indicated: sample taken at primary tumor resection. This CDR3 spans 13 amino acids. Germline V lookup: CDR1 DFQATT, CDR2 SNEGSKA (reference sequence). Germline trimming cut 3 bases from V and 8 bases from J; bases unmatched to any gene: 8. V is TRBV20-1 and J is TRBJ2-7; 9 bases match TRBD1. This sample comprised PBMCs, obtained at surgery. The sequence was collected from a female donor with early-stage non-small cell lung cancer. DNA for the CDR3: TGCAGTGCTAGTTGGACAGGGGCCGGAAAGCAGTACTTC. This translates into CSASWTGAGKQYF.